What follows describes a single T cell receptor beta chain. The protocol was immunoSEQ multiplex PCR, while the TCRdb copy is restricted to in-frame clones and leaves out a portion. The data contain around 100,000 clones, 70% to 90% of them singletons. The CDR3 spans 14 residues. The germline V gene encodes CDR1 SGHDT and CDR2 YYEEEE. Trimming removed 4 bases from V and 7 bases from J, with 18 bases in between. The data belong to a study of blood T cell repertoires in COVID-19. Study-wide context: Sources were T cells, B-cell-depleted T cells, or PBMCs; the material itself was cDNA or gDNA.

The sequence derives from a middle-aged man with active or convalescent COVID-19. J is TRBJ2-7 and V is TRBV5-6; a weak D match, TRBD2 (6 bases). The sequencing sample was made of peripheral blood. The CDR3 sequence: CASSKGLGTGEQYF. CDR3 nucleotides: TGTGCCAGCAGCAAGGGCCTTGGGACTGGGGAGCAGTACTTC.